This T cell receptor (beta chain) derives from a study of shared clonotypes between healthy human individuals. Overall study context: The donor group consisted of a couple of women and three men, aged 18 to 49. Each donor had three CD4 naive, three CD4 memory, two CD8 naive and one CD8 memory plate. Notes on the study in general: Generation probabilities were higher for clonotypes shared across all four sorted-subset donors than for unshared ones.

Genomic DNA per cell subset filled all wells of several immunoSEQ plates. Method: immunoSEQ multiplex PCR; TCRdb's copy keeps in-frame clones and lacks some. The profile covers approximately 2.5 million clones, with 80% to 95% appearing a single time and approximately 0.35% taken by the ten largest. On this clone: The antigen remains undetermined.

The source is a man aged 18 to 30 in good health. Some clones in this sample may be carry-over from other donors' samples. The sequenced sample consisted of naive CD4+ T cells from PBMCs. Subset given: CD45RA+ positively selected.

The CDR3 DNA reads as TGTGCCAGCAGCCCCCTCCGGGACAGGGTAATCTATGGCTACACCTTC. Its protein product is CASSPLRDRVIYGYTF. The rearrangement links TRBV11-2 to TRBJ1-2, with 9 bases that match TRBD1. The CDR3 has 16 amino acids. Germline assignment: CDR1 SGHAT and CDR2 FQNNGV. V dropped 5 bases and J dropped 4; count of bases not matched to a gene: 11.